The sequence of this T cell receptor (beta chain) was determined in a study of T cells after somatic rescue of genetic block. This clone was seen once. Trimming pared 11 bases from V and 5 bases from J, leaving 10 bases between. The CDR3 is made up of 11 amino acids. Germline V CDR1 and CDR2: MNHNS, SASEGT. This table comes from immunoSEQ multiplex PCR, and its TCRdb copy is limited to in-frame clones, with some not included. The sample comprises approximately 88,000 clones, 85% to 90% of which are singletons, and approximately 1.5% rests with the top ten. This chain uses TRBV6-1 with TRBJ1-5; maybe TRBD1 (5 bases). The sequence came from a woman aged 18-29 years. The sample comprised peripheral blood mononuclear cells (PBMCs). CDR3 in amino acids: CALGTYQPQHF. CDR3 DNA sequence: TGTGCCTTAGGGACCTATCAGCCCCAGCATTTT.